Given below is one TCR beta chain in context. Its antigen is currently not known. No base quality information exists; no much larger clone differs at one position. This record comes from a study of T cell responses to AZD1222 COVID-19 vaccine (dated by TCRdb to the early 2020s). Broadly, across the study: AZD1222 recipients with second doses at about 4 weeks or about 12 weeks were pooled, because spike-specific TCR depth and breadth did not differ between schedules. TCR sequencing covered 233 trial participants: about 210 given two doses of AZD1222 and 26 given two doses of MenACWY control vaccine. Enrollment into the trials was organized by age into subgroups of 18-55, 56-69 and 70-plus years, and those subgroups contained around 150, 28 and 57 TCR-sequenced participants, respectively.

On the study overall, not on this receptor specifically: Reportedly, close to half of the unique spike-specific TCRs recognized epitopes lying outside the regions that are mutated in the B.1.351 and B.1.1.7 variants. Participants were mostly white British and included more females than males, and it was suggested by the authors that clonal diversity may have been underestimated. Because no day 14 peak-response samples were available, repertoires were characterized only after the peak T cell response. Vaccine-associated CD4 TCRs spanned the whole spike protein, with dominant responses in regions 160-218 and 743-854. Spike-specific TCR breadth and depth rose significantly after two AZD1222 doses compared with day 0 and with MenACWY recipients. The 56-69-year group was small, and its depth increase did not reach significance, likely because of low power. Only five or six AZD1222 recipients were SARS-CoV-2 seropositive at baseline, limiting conclusions about previously exposed vaccinees.

The CDR3 regions of human TCRbeta chains were analyzed by immunosequencing. As for the original processing: Repertoire TCRs were checked for matches against a reference library of SARS-CoV-2-specific TCRs that had been generated using the MIRA antigen-specificity platform. Breadth was defined as the fraction of unique TCRs that were SARS-CoV-2-associated, and depth was defined as the fraction of total T cells that were SARS-CoV-2-associated. Using the MIRA data, every spike-specific TCR was mapped to the spike region that the TCR reacted to and assigned to either a CD4 or a CD8 class. Log10-transformed breadth and depth values were compared by one-way ANOVA with Sidak's multiple comparisons tests. Drawn from immuneACCESS, this table holds only the in-frame rearrangements with V and J called that TCRdb kept. Clones are partly lost; checked studies trace under half to an unresolved V gene and leave the rest unexplained. V, J and clone size are taken as reported in that table, and D and trimming were inferred from the DNA itself. Counted in this sample were around 91,000 clones; roughly 90% of them appeared once. The ten largest clones capture 15% to 20% of the sample.

Taken with the paper, the label for time point translates to: baseline before first vaccination. The vaccinee samples were drawn from two UK trials, COV001 and COV002, one of which was a single-blind randomized controlled phase 2/3 trial testing AZD1222 (ChAdOx1 nCoV-19) in healthy adults. For TCRbeta chain sequencing, PBMC samples were collected from trial participants at day 0 and at day 28 after the second dose. The CDR3 spans 16 residues, from the cysteine through the phenylalanine. Of the read, only the CDR3 DNA is kept; its 48 bases are in frame from base 1. CDR1 LNHNV and CDR2 YYDKDF are derived from the germline V gene (reference sequence). V is clipped by 3 bases and J by 6 bases, and the sequence between their germline boundaries is 17 bases long.

The rearranged chain carries TRBV15 and TRBJ1-4; tentative D gene TRBD1, with 6 bases matching. The sequencing here drew on peripheral blood, taken on day 0 of AZD1222 vaccination. This TCR came from an adult in good health. This receptor carries the CDR3 CATSSDDGGLDEKLFF. The DNA sequence reads TGTGCCACCAGCAGCGATGACGGGGGCTTGGATGAAAAACTGTTTTTT. This CDR3, with the reference TRBV15 and TRBJ1-4 proteins standing in past its ends, gives the full variable domain DAMVIQNPRYQVTQFGKPVTLSCSQTLNHNVMYWYQQKSSQAPKLLFHYYDKDFNNEADTPDNFQSRRPNTSFCFLDIRSPGLGDTAMYLCATSSDDGGLDEKLFFGSGTQLSVL.